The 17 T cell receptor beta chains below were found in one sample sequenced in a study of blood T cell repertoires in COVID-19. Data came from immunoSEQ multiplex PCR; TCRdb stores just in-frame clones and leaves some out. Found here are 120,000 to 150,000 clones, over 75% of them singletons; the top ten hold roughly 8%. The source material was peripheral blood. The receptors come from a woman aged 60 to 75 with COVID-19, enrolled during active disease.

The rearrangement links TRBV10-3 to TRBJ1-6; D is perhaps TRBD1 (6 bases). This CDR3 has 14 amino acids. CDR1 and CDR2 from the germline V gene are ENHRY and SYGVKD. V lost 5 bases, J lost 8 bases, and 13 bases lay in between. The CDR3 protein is CAISRTEDDSPLHF. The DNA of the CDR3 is TGTGCCATCAGTCGGACAGAGGACGATTCACCCCTCCACTTT.

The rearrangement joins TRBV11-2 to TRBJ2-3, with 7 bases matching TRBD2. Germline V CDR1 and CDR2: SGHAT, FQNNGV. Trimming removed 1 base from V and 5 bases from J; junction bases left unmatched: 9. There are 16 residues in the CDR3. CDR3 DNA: TGTGCCAGCAGCTTAGGGGCTAGCGGTCCGGGAGATACGCAGTATTTT. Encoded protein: CASSLGASGPGDTQYF.

The CDR3 DNA sequence: TGTGCCAGCAGTTACTCAACTTTGAACACTGAAGCTTTCTTT. Its translation: CASSYSTLNTEAFF. This sequence joins TRBV6-5 and TRBJ1-1; no firm D call. CDR3 length: 14 amino acids. The V and J ends lost 0 bases and 0 bases respectively, with 5 bases between them. Germline assignment: CDR1 MNHEY and CDR2 SVGAGI.

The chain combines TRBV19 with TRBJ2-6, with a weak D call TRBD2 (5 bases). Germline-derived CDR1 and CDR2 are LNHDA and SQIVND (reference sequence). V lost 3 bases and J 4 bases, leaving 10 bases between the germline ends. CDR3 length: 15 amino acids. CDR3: CASSIWSGGANVLTF. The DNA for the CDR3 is TGTGCCAGTAGTATTTGGTCGGGAGGGGCCAACGTCCTGACTTTC.

CDR3: CASSLAPQGSKQPQHF. In nucleotides, the CDR3 is TGTGCCAGCAGCTTGGCCCCCCAGGGTTCGAAACAGCCCCAGCATTTT. The chain uses TRBV5-5 and TRBJ1-5; tentatively, D is TRBD1 (5 bases). The CDR3 length is 16 residues. V was trimmed by 0 bases and J by 7 bases, leaving 17 bases between them. Germline lookup yields CDR1 SGHKS and CDR2 YYEKEE (reference sequence).

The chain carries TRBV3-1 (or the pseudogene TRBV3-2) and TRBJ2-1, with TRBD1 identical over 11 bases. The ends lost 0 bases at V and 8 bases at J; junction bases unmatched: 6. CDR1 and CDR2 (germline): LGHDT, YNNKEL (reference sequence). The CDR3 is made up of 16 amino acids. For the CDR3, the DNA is TGTGCCAGCAGCCAAGACCGGACAGGGGGCGAGGATGAGCAGTTCTTC. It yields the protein CASSQDRTGGEDEQFF.

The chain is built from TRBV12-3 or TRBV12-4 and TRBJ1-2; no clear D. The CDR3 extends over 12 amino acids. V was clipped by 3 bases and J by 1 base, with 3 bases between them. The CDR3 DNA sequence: TGTGCCAGCAGTTTTAGTAACTATGGCTACACCTTC. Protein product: CASSFSNYGYTF.

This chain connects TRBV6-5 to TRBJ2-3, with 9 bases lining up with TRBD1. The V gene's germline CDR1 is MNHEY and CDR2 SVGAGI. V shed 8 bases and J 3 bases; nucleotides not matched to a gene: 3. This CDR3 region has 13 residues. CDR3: CASEQGATDTQYF. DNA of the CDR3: TGTGCCAGCGAACAGGGGGCAACAGATACGCAGTATTTT.

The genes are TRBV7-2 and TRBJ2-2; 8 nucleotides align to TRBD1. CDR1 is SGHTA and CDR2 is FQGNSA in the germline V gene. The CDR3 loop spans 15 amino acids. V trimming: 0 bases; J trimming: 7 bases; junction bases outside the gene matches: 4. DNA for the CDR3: TGTGCCAGCAGCTTAGCCAGGGGGCAGTTCGGGGAGCTGTTTTTT. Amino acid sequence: CASSLARGQFGELFF.

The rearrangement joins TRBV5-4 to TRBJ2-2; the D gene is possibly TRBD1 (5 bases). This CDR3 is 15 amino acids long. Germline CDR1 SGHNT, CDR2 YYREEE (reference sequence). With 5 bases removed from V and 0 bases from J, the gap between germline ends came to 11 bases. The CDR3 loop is CASSSGYTNTGELFF. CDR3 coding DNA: TGTGCCAGCAGTTCAGGGTACACGAACACCGGGGAGCTGTTTTTT.

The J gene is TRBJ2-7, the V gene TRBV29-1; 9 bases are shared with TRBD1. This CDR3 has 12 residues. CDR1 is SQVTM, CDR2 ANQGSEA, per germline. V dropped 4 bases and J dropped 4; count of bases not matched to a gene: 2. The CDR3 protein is CSVGQGVYEQYF. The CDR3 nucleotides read TGCAGCGTTGGACAGGGGGTATACGAGCAGTACTTC.

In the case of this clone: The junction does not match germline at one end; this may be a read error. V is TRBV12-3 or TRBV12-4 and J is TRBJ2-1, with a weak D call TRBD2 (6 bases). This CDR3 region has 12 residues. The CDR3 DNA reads TGTGCCAGCTCCAGGGCGGGAAATGCGCAGTTCTTC. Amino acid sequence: CASSRAGNAQFF.

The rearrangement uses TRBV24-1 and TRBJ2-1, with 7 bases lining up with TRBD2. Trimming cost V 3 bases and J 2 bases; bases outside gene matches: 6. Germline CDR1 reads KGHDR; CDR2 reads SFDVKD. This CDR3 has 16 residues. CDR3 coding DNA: TGTGCCACCAGTGATCCTAAGCGGGGAGCCTACAATGAGCAGTTCTTC. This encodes CATSDPKRGAYNEQFF.

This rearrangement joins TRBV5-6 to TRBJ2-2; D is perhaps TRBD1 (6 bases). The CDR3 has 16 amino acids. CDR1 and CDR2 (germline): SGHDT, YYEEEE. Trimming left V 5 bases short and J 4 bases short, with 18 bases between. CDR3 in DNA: TGTGCCAGCAGTCGACAGGATGTTGGTCGCACCGGGGAGCTGTTTTTT. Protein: CASSRQDVGRTGELFF.

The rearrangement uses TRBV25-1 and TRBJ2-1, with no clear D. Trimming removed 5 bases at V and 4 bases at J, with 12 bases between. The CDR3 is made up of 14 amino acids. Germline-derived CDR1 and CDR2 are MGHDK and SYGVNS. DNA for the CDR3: TGTGCCAGCAGTATCCTAGAAAGGTACAATGAGCAGTTCTTC. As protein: CASSILERYNEQFF.

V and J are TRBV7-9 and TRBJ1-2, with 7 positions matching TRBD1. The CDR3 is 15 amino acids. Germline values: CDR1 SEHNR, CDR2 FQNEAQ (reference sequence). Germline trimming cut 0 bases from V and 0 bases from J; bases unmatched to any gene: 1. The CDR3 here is CASSLAGQSNYGYTF. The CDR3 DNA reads TGTGCCAGCAGCTTAGCGGGACAGTCTAACTATGGCTACACCTTC.

CDR3 nucleotide sequence: TGTGCCAGCAGCGAGGGGGCGCATGGCTACACCTTC. Translated: CASSEGAHGYTF. This chain connects TRBV9 to TRBJ1-2, with 7 bases aligning to TRBD1. The germline gives CDR1 SGDLS, CDR2 YYNGEE. The CDR3 sequence is 12 residues long. Trimming cost V 3 bases and J 6 bases; bases outside gene matches: 2.